These T cell receptor beta chains were read from a single sample in a study of blood T cell repertoires in COVID-19. Repertoires were generated with immunoSEQ multiplex PCR, while TCRdb's copy carries only in-frame clones and drops some. The data hold tens of thousands of clones, with approximately 88% observed a single time. Sequencing was performed on peripheral blood. All receptors derive from a man in his 70s with active COVID-19. Both conserved end residues are part of each CDR3. Fields, in order: clone size, D gene, V gene, J gene, CDR3 DNA, CDR3 protein. A D gene is named only where the DNA matches it firmly. Clone size is given for some rows only: seen once, a few or many times, or a class if the clone is expanded.

.	TRBD2	TRBV3-1/TRBV3-2	TRBJ2-5	TGTGCCAGCAGCCTCCTCTTAGCGGGAGCAGGGGAGACCCAGTACTTC	CASSLLLAGAGETQYF
large	.	TRBV9	TRBJ1-5	TGTGCCAGCAGCGGCGGAGGTCTGGCAAATCAGCCCCAGCATTTT	CASSGGGLANQPQHF
.	TRBD1	TRBV30	TRBJ1-4	TGTGCCTGGAGCGCATCGACAGGGGCTAATGAAAAACTGTTTTTT	CAWSASTGANEKLFF
.	TRBD2	TRBV5-5	TRBJ2-5	TGTGCCAGCAGCCTAATAAGCGGGAGCGCACAAGAGACCCAGTACTTC	CASSLISGSAQETQYF
.	.	TRBV9	TRBJ2-3	TGTGCCAGCAGCGGAGATACAGATACGCAGTATTTT	CASSGDTDTQYF
.	.	TRBV27	TRBJ2-2	TGTGCCAGCAGTTTAGCGGATAACACCGGGGAGCTGTTTTTT	CASSLADNTGELFF
.	.	TRBV3-1/TRBV3-2	TRBJ2-7	TGTGCCAGCAGCCCAGTCAGGGGCTCCTACGAGCAGTACTTC	CASSPVRGSYEQYF
.	.	TRBV2	TRBJ2-5	TGTGCCAGTGGTAAGGGCCAAGGGAGAGAGACCCAGTACTTC	CASGKGQGRETQYF
.	TRBD1	TRBV11-1	TRBJ1-2	TGTGCCAGCAGGCCCCGCTCCGGGACAGGGTCTGGCTACACCTTC	CASRPRSGTGSGYTF
.	.	TRBV10-3	TRBJ1-6	TGTGCCATCACCATGGAGCAGGGTACTTCACCCCTCCACTTT	CAITMEQGTSPLHF
.	TRBD2	TRBV4-1	TRBJ2-1	TGCGCCAGCAGCCAAGTTCTTAGGCAGCGGGAAAACAATGAGCAGTTCTTC	CASSQVLRQRENNEQFF
.	TRBD1	TRBV7-8	TRBJ2-1	TGTGCCAGCAGCTCACAGGGGAGCACCTACAATGAGCAGTTCTTC	CASSSQGSTYNEQFF
.	TRBD1	TRBV28	TRBJ2-7	TGTGCCAGCAGTTCACCGGGACAGGGGGGTTCCTACGAGCAGTACTTC	CASSSPGQGGSYEQYF
.	TRBD2	TRBV19	TRBJ2-1	TGTGCCAGTAGTAGGGGGGGTCCCCGGAACCCCGGGTTCAATGAGCAGTTCTTC	CASSRGGPRNPGFNEQFF
.	TRBD1	TRBV5-6	TRBJ2-3	TGTGCCAGCAGCTTGGAGGGACAGCTCATGACGGATACGCAGTATTTT	CASSLEGQLMTDTQYF
.	TRBD2	TRBV9	TRBJ2-7	TGTGCCAGCAGCGTAGGGACTAGCCTTTCATACGAGCAGTACTTC	CASSVGTSLSYEQYF
.	.	TRBV2	TRBJ1-5	TGTGCCAGCAGTTTACAGGCCTATAGCAATCAGCCCCAGCATTTT	CASSLQAYSNQPQHF
once	.	TRBV3-1/TRBV3-2	TRBJ2-3	TGTGCCAGCAGAAATGGGCCTACAGGCACAGATACGCAGTATTTT	CASRNGPTGTDTQYF
few	TRBD1	TRBV19	TRBJ2-7	TGTGCCAGTAGTATTACACAGGGGGCTCGCGAGCAGTACTTC	CASSITQGAREQYF
.	.	TRBV25-1	TRBJ2-5	TGTGCCAGCAGTGACCTGCCAGGGGCGTTAGAGACCCAGTACTTC	CASSDLPGALETQYF
.	.	TRBV3-1/TRBV3-2	TRBJ2-2	TGTGCCAGCAGCCAAACGTCAAAACAGGGATCCACCGGGGAGCTGTTTTTT	CASSQTSKQGSTGELFF
.	TRBD2	TRBV7-2	TRBJ2-1	TGTGCCAGCAGCCCCAGAGGCCCTAGCGGGACCTACAATGAGCAGTTCTTC	CASSPRGPSGTYNEQFF
.	.	TRBV4-2	TRBJ2-7	TGTGCCAGCAGGCCTGGCGGGAATTCCTACGAGCAGTACTTC	CASRPGGNSYEQYF
.	TRBD1	TRBV18	TRBJ1-5	TGTGCCAGCTCACCCCGCACAGGGGAGCCCCAGCATTTT	CASSPRTGEPQHF
.	.	TRBV6-2/TRBV6-3	TRBJ1-1	TGTGCCAGCAGTTATCGGACTATAGGTTTGTCTCGTGGAGCTTTCTTT	CASSYRTIGLSRGAFF
once	.	TRBV4-1	TRBJ1-1	TGCGCCAGCAGCTCCCCAAGTGGGAGGGGGGGCCTGCGAGAAGCTTTCTTT	CASSSPSGRGGLREAFF
.	.	TRBV5-6	TRBJ2-4	TGTGCCAGCAGAATTCAGGGCCCCAAAAACATTCAGTACTTC	CASRIQGPKNIQYF
.	TRBD1	TRBV7-2	TRBJ1-4	TGTGCCAGCAGGACAGGGGGCGGTAATGAAAAACTGTTTTTT	CASRTGGGNEKLFF
.	.	TRBV30	TRBJ1-5	TGTGCCTGGAGTGTGAGTGATAATCAGCCCCAGCATTTT	CAWSVSDNQPQHF
.	.	TRBV3-1/TRBV3-2	TRBJ2-7	TGTGCCAGCAGCCAAGGCCCCGACAGGACCTACGAGCAGTACTTC	CASSQGPDRTYEQYF
.	TRBD2	TRBV5-5	TRBJ2-5	TGTGCCAGCAGCTCGGGACTAGCGCAACAAGAGACCCAGTACTTC	CASSSGLAQQETQYF
.	TRBD1	TRBV7-9	TRBJ2-5	TGTGCCAGCAGCTATGACAGGGTACCCCAAGAGACCCAGTACTTC	CASSYDRVPQETQYF
.	TRBD1	TRBV29-1	TRBJ2-2	TGCAGCGTTGAAGTTGGACAGGCAGGGACCGGGGAGCTGTTTTTT	CSVEVGQAGTGELFF
.	.	TRBV7-2	TRBJ2-5	TGTGCCAGCAGCTCCGGGACTTTCCAAGAGACCCAGTACTTC	CASSSGTFQETQYF
.	TRBD2	TRBV19	TRBJ2-1	TGTGCCAGTAGTATTTTGGGACTAGGATACAATGAGCAGTTCTTC	CASSILGLGYNEQFF
medium-sized	.	TRBV5-8	TRBJ2-2	TGTGCCAGCAGCACAGAAGTCGGGACACCCTGGTGGAGCACCGGGGAGCTGTTTTTT	CASSTEVGTPWWSTGELFF
.	.	TRBV3-1/TRBV3-2	TRBJ2-1	TGTGCCAGCAGCCAAGGAGGTCTGGTGAGTTACAATGAGCAGTTCTTC	CASSQGGLVSYNEQFF
.	TRBD1	TRBV19	TRBJ2-7	TGTGCCAGTAGTATAGGCCGGGACAGGGGGTACGAGCAGTACTTC	CASSIGRDRGYEQYF
.	TRBD2	TRBV6-5	TRBJ2-7	TGTGCCAGCAGTAGGGAGGGCTACGAGCAGTACTTC	CASSREGYEQYF
.	TRBD1	TRBV30	TRBJ1-6	TGTGCCTGGAGGAGAGGGACAGTTAATTCACCCCTCCACTTT	CAWRRGTVNSPLHF
.	.	TRBV11-2	TRBJ2-5	TGTGCCAGCAGCTTGGGAGCCGGACGTCATCAAGAGACCCAGTACTTC	CASSLGAGRHQETQYF